This TCR beta chain was captured in a study of cytomegalovirus exposure and HLA in healthy donors. General study findings and limits: As confirmed in vitro, a few CMV-associated chains were specific for CMV antigens. Altogether, some 170 TCR beta chains were recorded as cytomegalovirus-associated. Most TCRs appeared rarely, but some public TCRs recurred in many donors.

The donors were members of the validation cohort comprising over a hundred subjects, separate from the roughly 730-subject first cohort. For this clone: The antigen remains undetermined.

V shed 4 bases and J shed 0 bases, with 12 bases lying between them. The CDR3 sequence is 15 residues long. CDR1 is SGHDN and CDR2 is FVKESK in the germline V gene. Profiled with immunoSEQ multiplex PCR; TCRdb holds only in-frame clones, not every one. The data contain roughly 280,000 clones, 65% to 90% of them seen just once; the ten biggest clones take up 0.9% to 1.1%. The rearrangement uses TRBV14 and TRBJ2-5; no firm D call. The sample consisted of PBMCs. The TCR sequence derives from a woman under 30 in good health and CMV-seronegative. The CDR3 nucleotides read TGTGCCAGCAGCCCAATAGTGTCGTACCAAGAGACCCAGTACTTC. Its protein is CASSPIVSYQETQYF.